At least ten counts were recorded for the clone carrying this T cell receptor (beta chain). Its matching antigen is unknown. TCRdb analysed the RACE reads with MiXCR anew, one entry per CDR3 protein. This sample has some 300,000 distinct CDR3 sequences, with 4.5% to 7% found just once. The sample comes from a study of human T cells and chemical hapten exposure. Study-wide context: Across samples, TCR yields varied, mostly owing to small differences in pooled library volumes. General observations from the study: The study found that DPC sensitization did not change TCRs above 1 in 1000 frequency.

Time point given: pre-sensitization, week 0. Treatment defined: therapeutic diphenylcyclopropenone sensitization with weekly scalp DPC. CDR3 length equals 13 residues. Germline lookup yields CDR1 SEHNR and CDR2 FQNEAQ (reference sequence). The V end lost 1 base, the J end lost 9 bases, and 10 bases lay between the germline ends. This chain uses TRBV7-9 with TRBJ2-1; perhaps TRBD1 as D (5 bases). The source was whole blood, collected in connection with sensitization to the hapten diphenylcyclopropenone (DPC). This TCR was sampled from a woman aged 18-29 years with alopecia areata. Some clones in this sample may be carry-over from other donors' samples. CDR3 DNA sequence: TGTGCCAGCAGCTTAGTCAGGGATGGTGAGCAGTTCTTC. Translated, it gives CASSLVRDGEQFF.